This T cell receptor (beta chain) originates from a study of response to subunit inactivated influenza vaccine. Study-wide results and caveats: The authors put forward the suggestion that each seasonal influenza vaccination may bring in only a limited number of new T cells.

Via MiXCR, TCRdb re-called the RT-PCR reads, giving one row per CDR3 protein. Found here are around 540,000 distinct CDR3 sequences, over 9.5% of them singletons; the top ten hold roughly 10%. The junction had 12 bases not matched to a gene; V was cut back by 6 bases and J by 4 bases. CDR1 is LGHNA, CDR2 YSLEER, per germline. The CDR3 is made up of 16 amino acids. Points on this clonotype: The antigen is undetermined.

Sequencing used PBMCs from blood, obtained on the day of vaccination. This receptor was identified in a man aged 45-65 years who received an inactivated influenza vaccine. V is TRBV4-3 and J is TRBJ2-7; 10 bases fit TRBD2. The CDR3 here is CASSLSGASGRYEQYF. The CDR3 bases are TGCGCCAGCAGTCTGAGCGGGGCTAGCGGGAGATACGAGCAGTACTTC.